A selection of T cell receptor beta chains follows, all from one sample in a study of blood T cells in healthy people across ages. TCRdb fed the 5' RACE reads into MiXCR, producing one record per CDR3 protein. Altogether around 800,000 distinct CDR3 sequences are present, roughly 26% being singletons, with the ten largest covering 3%. This sample was also put to use in a study of T cells of mothers and their children.

What was sequenced was blood. These receptors were collected from a boy under 18 in good health. CDR3s include the opening cysteine and the closing phenylalanine or tryptophan. Fields, in order: CDR3 protein, CDR3 DNA, clone size, J gene, D gene, V gene. A D gene is named only where the DNA matches it firmly. A row's size may be missing; if present it is once, few, many or a size class.

CDR3 protein: CASSVQGMGYEQYF; CDR3 DNA: TGTGCCAGCAGCGTACAGGGAATGGGCTACGAGCAGTACTTC; clone size: few; J gene: TRBJ2-7; D gene: .; V gene: TRBV9
CDR3 protein: CASRLRQGGYEQYF; CDR3 DNA: TGTGCCAGCAGGCTCCGGCAGGGTGGCTACGAGCAGTACTTC; clone size: .; J gene: TRBJ2-7; D gene: .; V gene: TRBV12-3/TRBV12-4
CDR3 protein: CASSQGFSPLHF; CDR3 DNA: TGTGCCAGCAGCCAAGGGTTTTCGCCCCTCCACTTT; clone size: few; J gene: TRBJ1-6; D gene: .; V gene: TRBV6-5
CDR3 protein: CASSQDQGTSGGETQYF; CDR3 DNA: TGCGCCAGCAGCCAAGATCAAGGGACTAGCGGTGGAGAGACCCAGTACTTC; clone size: .; J gene: TRBJ2-5; D gene: TRBD2; V gene: TRBV4-1
CDR3 protein: CASSQTEGEQYF; CDR3 DNA: TGCGCCAGCAGCCAAACTGAGGGGGAGCAGTACTTC; clone size: .; J gene: TRBJ2-7; D gene: .; V gene: TRBV4-1
CDR3 protein: CSAWDRVLPTYEQYF; CDR3 DNA: TGCAGTGCTTGGGATCGGGTCCTCCCTACTTACGAGCAGTACTTC; clone size: few; J gene: TRBJ2-7; D gene: .; V gene: TRBV20-1
CDR3 protein: CASSPLEGRTEAFF; CDR3 DNA: TGTGCCAGCAGCCCCCTGGAGGGGAGGACTGAAGCTTTCTTT; clone size: .; J gene: TRBJ1-1; D gene: .; V gene: TRBV3-1
CDR3 protein: CASSHRGLAPEAFF; CDR3 DNA: TGTGCCAGCAGTCACAGGGGCTTGGCCCCTGAAGCTTTCTTT; clone size: .; J gene: TRBJ1-1; D gene: TRBD1; V gene: TRBV28
CDR3 protein: CASSGGTGGFGYTF; CDR3 DNA: TGCGCCAGCAGTGGCGGGACAGGGGGCTTCGGCTACACCTTC; clone size: few; J gene: TRBJ1-2; D gene: TRBD1; V gene: TRBV10-2
CDR3 protein: CASSLGGPGETQYF; CDR3 DNA: TGCGCCAGCAGCTTAGGGGGGCCGGGGGAGACCCAGTACTTC; clone size: many; J gene: TRBJ2-5; D gene: .; V gene: TRBV7-3
CDR3 protein: CATSSTLASTDTQYF; CDR3 DNA: TGTGCCACCAGTTCAACCCTCGCCAGCACAGATACGCAGTATTTT; clone size: few; J gene: TRBJ2-3; D gene: .; V gene: TRBV24-1
CDR3 protein: CSVRGANYGYTF; CDR3 DNA: TGCAGTGTACGGGGGGCAAACTATGGCTACACCTTC; clone size: .; J gene: TRBJ1-2; D gene: .; V gene: TRBV20-1
CDR3 protein: CASRETDTQYF; CDR3 DNA: TGTGCCAGCAGGGAGACAGATACGCAGTATTTT; clone size: .; J gene: TRBJ2-3; D gene: .; V gene: TRBV2
CDR3 protein: CASTDSLQAYYGYTF; CDR3 DNA: TGTGCCAGCACCGATTCCCTTCAGGCGTACTATGGCTACACCTTC; clone size: .; J gene: TRBJ1-2; D gene: .; V gene: TRBV2
CDR3 protein: CARSTSGGVYEQYF; CDR3 DNA: TGCGCCAGATCGACTAGCGGGGGGGTCTACGAGCAGTACTTC; clone size: .; J gene: TRBJ2-7; D gene: TRBD2; V gene: TRBV5-1
CDR3 protein: CASSLTPTTEYGYTF; CDR3 DNA: TGCGCCAGCAGCTTGACACCGACCACCGAATATGGCTACACCTTC; clone size: few; J gene: TRBJ1-2; D gene: .; V gene: TRBV5-1
CDR3 protein: CSARDGATNEKLFF; CDR3 DNA: TGCAGTGCTAGAGATGGGGCAACTAATGAAAAACTGTTTTTT; clone size: .; J gene: TRBJ1-4; D gene: .; V gene: TRBV20-1
CDR3 protein: CASSHGSAAGASTDTQYF; CDR3 DNA: TGCGCCAGCAGCCACGGCTCAGCGGCGGGGGCCAGCACAGATACGCAGTATTTT; clone size: few; J gene: TRBJ2-3; D gene: .; V gene: TRBV4-1
CDR3 protein: CASRPGGARDTQYF; CDR3 DNA: TGTGCCAGCCGTCCCGGAGGGGCGCGAGATACGCAGTATTTT; clone size: few; J gene: TRBJ2-3; D gene: .; V gene: TRBV12-3/TRBV12-4
CDR3 protein: CASSLPQAGQFF; CDR3 DNA: TGTGCCAGCAGCTTGCCCCAGGCTGGGCAGTTCTTC; clone size: .; J gene: TRBJ2-1; D gene: .; V gene: TRBV5-6
CDR3 protein: CSAPLGPNGYTF; CDR3 DNA: TGCAGTGCTCCCCTGGGGCCGAATGGCTACACCTTC; clone size: .; J gene: TRBJ1-2; D gene: .; V gene: TRBV20-1
CDR3 protein: CASSGGTGEMNTEAFF; CDR3 DNA: TGTGCCAGCAGTGGGGGGACAGGGGAGATGAACACTGAAGCTTTCTTT; clone size: .; J gene: TRBJ1-1; D gene: TRBD1; V gene: TRBV2
CDR3 protein: CASSPQTGNYEQYF; CDR3 DNA: TGTGCCAGCAGTCCCCAAACAGGAAACTACGAGCAGTACTTC; clone size: few; J gene: TRBJ2-7; D gene: .; V gene: TRBV12-3/TRBV12-4
CDR3 protein: CASSDYPGTGTYEQYF; CDR3 DNA: TGTGCCAGCAGCGACTACCCCGGGACAGGGACCTACGAGCAGTACTTC; clone size: .; J gene: TRBJ2-7; D gene: TRBD1; V gene: TRBV3-1
CDR3 protein: CASSQEAVLDTQYF; CDR3 DNA: TGTGCCAGCAGCCAAGAAGCCGTCTTAGATACGCAGTATTTT; clone size: .; J gene: TRBJ2-3; D gene: .; V gene: TRBV3-1
CDR3 protein: CAIRDWTAETQYF; CDR3 DNA: TGTGCCATCAGGGACTGGACAGCAGAGACCCAGTACTTC; clone size: few; J gene: TRBJ2-5; D gene: .; V gene: TRBV10-3
CDR3 protein: CASSSPEVTPAKNIQYF; CDR3 DNA: TGCGCCAGCAGCTCGCCCGAGGTTACCCCAGCCAAAAACATTCAGTACTTC; clone size: .; J gene: TRBJ2-4; D gene: .; V gene: TRBV5-1
CDR3 protein: CASSLRTGGTEAFF; CDR3 DNA: TGCGCCAGCAGCTTGCGAACAGGCGGGACTGAAGCTTTCTTT; clone size: few; J gene: TRBJ1-1; D gene: .; V gene: TRBV5-1
CDR3 protein: CASRGSGGNEQFF; CDR3 DNA: TGCGCCAGCAGAGGGTCAGGGGGCAATGAGCAGTTCTTC; clone size: few; J gene: TRBJ2-1; D gene: TRBD1; V gene: TRBV5-1
CDR3 protein: CATSTTQGDQETQYF; CDR3 DNA: TGTGCCACCAGCACGACACAGGGGGACCAAGAGACCCAGTACTTC; clone size: few; J gene: TRBJ2-5; D gene: TRBD1; V gene: TRBV15
CDR3 protein: CASSFVKGEAFF; CDR3 DNA: TGTGCCAGCAGCTTTGTAAAGGGTGAAGCTTTCTTT; clone size: few; J gene: TRBJ1-1; D gene: .; V gene: TRBV11-2
CDR3 protein: CSARENSNQPQHF; CDR3 DNA: TGCAGTGCTAGAGAGAATAGCAATCAGCCCCAGCATTTT; clone size: few; J gene: TRBJ1-5; D gene: .; V gene: TRBV20-1
CDR3 protein: CATSRENRGHNNEQFF; CDR3 DNA: TGTGCCACCAGCAGAGAGAACAGGGGACACAACAATGAGCAGTTCTTC; clone size: .; J gene: TRBJ2-1; D gene: TRBD1; V gene: TRBV15
CDR3 protein: CASSQTGTHYNEQFF; CDR3 DNA: TGCGCCAGCAGCCAAACGGGAACACATTACAATGAGCAGTTCTTC; clone size: .; J gene: TRBJ2-1; D gene: .; V gene: TRBV4-1
CDR3 protein: CASSQDRGDYSIYEQYF; CDR3 DNA: TGTGCCAGCAGCCAAGATAGAGGGGACTATAGTATCTACGAGCAGTACTTC; clone size: .; J gene: TRBJ2-7; D gene: TRBD2; V gene: TRBV4-2
CDR3 protein: CASRTGTTVEQFF; CDR3 DNA: TGTGCCAGCAGAACCGGGACTACCGTCGAGCAGTTCTTC; clone size: many; J gene: TRBJ2-1; D gene: TRBD2; V gene: TRBV2
CDR3 protein: CATSDDYDTQYF; CDR3 DNA: TGTGCCACCAGTGATGACTACGATACGCAGTATTTT; clone size: .; J gene: TRBJ2-3; D gene: .; V gene: TRBV24-1
CDR3 protein: CASSVGATSGETQYF; CDR3 DNA: TGTGCCAGCAGCGTAGGTGCGACTAGCGGGGAGACCCAGTACTTC; clone size: few; J gene: TRBJ2-5; D gene: TRBD2; V gene: TRBV9
CDR3 protein: CASSHKGGAPETQYF; CDR3 DNA: TGTGCCAGCAGTCATAAGGGCGGGGCCCCAGAGACCCAGTACTTC; clone size: few; J gene: TRBJ2-5; D gene: .; V gene: TRBV12-3/TRBV12-4
CDR3 protein: CASSLRRAFSQETQYF; CDR3 DNA: TGCGCCAGCAGCTTAAGGAGGGCCTTTTCTCAAGAGACCCAGTACTTC; clone size: .; J gene: TRBJ2-5; D gene: .; V gene: TRBV5-1
CDR3 protein: CASSTETSNTEAFF; CDR3 DNA: TGTGCCAGCAGTACAGAGACCTCGAACACTGAAGCTTTCTTT; clone size: .; J gene: TRBJ1-1; D gene: .; V gene: TRBV6-6
CDR3 protein: CASSLDQQAPQSGANVLTF; CDR3 DNA: TGCGCCAGCAGCTTGGATCAACAGGCTCCCCAGTCTGGGGCCAACGTCCTGACTTTC; clone size: .; J gene: TRBJ2-6; D gene: .; V gene: TRBV5-1
CDR3 protein: CAISESPGWLETQYF; CDR3 DNA: TGTGCCATCAGTGAGTCGCCGGGGTGGCTGGAGACCCAGTACTTC; clone size: few; J gene: TRBJ2-5; D gene: .; V gene: TRBV10-3
CDR3 protein: CSVDLSGYYGYTF; CDR3 DNA: TGCAGCGTTGACCTTTCGGGATACTATGGCTACACCTTC; clone size: .; J gene: TRBJ1-2; D gene: .; V gene: TRBV29-1
CDR3 protein: CASSVVSSYEQYF; CDR3 DNA: TGTGCCAGCTCAGTCGTTAGCTCCTACGAGCAGTACTTC; clone size: few; J gene: TRBJ2-7; D gene: .; V gene: TRBV18
CDR3 protein: CASSPPDSVYEQYF; CDR3 DNA: TGTGCCAGCAGTCCACCGGACAGCGTGTACGAGCAGTACTTC; clone size: .; J gene: TRBJ2-7; D gene: .; V gene: TRBV12-3/TRBV12-4
CDR3 protein: CASSLDPVYNYGYTF; CDR3 DNA: TGTGCCAGCAGCTTAGACCCAGTATATAACTATGGCTACACCTTC; clone size: .; J gene: TRBJ1-2; D gene: .; V gene: TRBV7-2
CDR3 protein: CASSLGSNDRGLNTEAFF; CDR3 DNA: TGTGCCAGCAGCTTAGGAAGTAATGATCGGGGCTTGAACACTGAAGCTTTCTTT; clone size: .; J gene: TRBJ1-1; D gene: .; V gene: TRBV7-2
CDR3 protein: CASSHLDRVFGNEQFF; CDR3 DNA: TGTGCCAGCAGTCACCTGGACAGGGTCTTCGGGAATGAGCAGTTCTTC; clone size: .; J gene: TRBJ2-1; D gene: TRBD1; V gene: TRBV6-5
CDR3 protein: CASSPILRDRGNIQYF; CDR3 DNA: TGCGCCAGCAGCCCGATCCTCCGGGACAGAGGGAACATTCAGTACTTC; clone size: .; J gene: TRBJ2-4; D gene: TRBD1; V gene: TRBV5-1
CDR3 protein: CASSPDPYTDTQYF; CDR3 DNA: TGTGCCAGCAGCCCCGATCCGTATACAGATACGCAGTATTTT; clone size: .; J gene: TRBJ2-3; D gene: .; V gene: TRBV6-6
CDR3 protein: CSAPRGGRNEKLFF; CDR3 DNA: TGCAGTGCACCGCGGGGGGGGCGGAACGAAAAACTGTTTTTT; clone size: .; J gene: TRBJ1-4; D gene: .; V gene: TRBV20-1
CDR3 protein: CASIRDRSHNEQFF; CDR3 DNA: TGTGCCAGCATCCGGGACAGGAGCCACAATGAGCAGTTCTTC; clone size: few; J gene: TRBJ2-1; D gene: TRBD1; V gene: TRBV12-3/TRBV12-4
CDR3 protein: CASSLSGQLQETQYF; CDR3 DNA: TGTGCCAGCAGCTTATCCGGACAGCTCCAAGAGACCCAGTACTTC; clone size: many; J gene: TRBJ2-5; D gene: .; V gene: TRBV11-2
CDR3 protein: CASRGQIQETQYF; CDR3 DNA: TGTGCCAGCAGGGGGCAGATACAAGAGACCCAGTACTTC; clone size: many; J gene: TRBJ2-5; D gene: .; V gene: TRBV25-1
CDR3 protein: CASSSLSGNYGYTF; CDR3 DNA: TGTGCCAGCAGTTCGCTATCAGGGAACTATGGCTACACCTTC; clone size: .; J gene: TRBJ1-2; D gene: .; V gene: TRBV12-3/TRBV12-4
CDR3 protein: CSATVDSRAGYTF; CDR3 DNA: TGCAGTGCTACCGTGGACAGTCGGGCTGGCTACACCTTC; clone size: once; J gene: TRBJ1-2; D gene: .; V gene: TRBV20-1
CDR3 protein: CASSPGTQEETQYF; CDR3 DNA: TGCGCCAGCAGCCCCGGGACGCAGGAAGAGACCCAGTACTTC; clone size: .; J gene: TRBJ2-5; D gene: .; V gene: TRBV5-1